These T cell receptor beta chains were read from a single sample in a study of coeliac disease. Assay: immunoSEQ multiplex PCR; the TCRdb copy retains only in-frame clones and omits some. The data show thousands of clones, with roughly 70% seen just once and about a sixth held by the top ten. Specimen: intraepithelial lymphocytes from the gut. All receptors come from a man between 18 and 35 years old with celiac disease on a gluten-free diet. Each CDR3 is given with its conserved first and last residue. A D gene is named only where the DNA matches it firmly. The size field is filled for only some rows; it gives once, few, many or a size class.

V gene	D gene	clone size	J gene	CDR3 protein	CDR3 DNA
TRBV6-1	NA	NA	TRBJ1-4	CASSSPTTNEKLFF	TGTGCCAGCTCCTCCCCTACAACTAATGAAAAACTGTTTTTT
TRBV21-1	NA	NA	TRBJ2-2	CASSTHLRGPGTANGELFF	TGTGCCAGCAGCACTCACCTAAGGGGCCCAGGGACAGCAAACGGGGAGCTGTTTTTT
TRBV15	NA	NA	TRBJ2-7	CATREGQGLYYEQYF	TGTGCCACCAGAGAAGGTCAGGGACTTTACTACGAGCAGTACTTC
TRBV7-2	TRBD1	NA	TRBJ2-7	CASSLIGTGPSFYEQYF	TGTGCCAGCAGCCTGATAGGGACAGGGCCATCGTTCTACGAGCAGTACTTC
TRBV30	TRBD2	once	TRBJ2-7	CAWSREGLTYEQYF	TGTGCCTGGAGTAGGGAGGGACTCACCTACGAGCAGTACTTC
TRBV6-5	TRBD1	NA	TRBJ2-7	CASRQGQAYEQYF	TGTGCCAGCAGGCAGGGACAGGCCTACGAGCAGTACTTC
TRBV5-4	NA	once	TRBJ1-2	CASNREDPTFGYTF	TGTGCCAGCAATCGGGAGGATCCTACGTTTGGCTACACCTTC
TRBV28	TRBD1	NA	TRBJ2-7	CASSLSRQGSIYEQYF	TGTGCCAGCAGTTTATCCCGACAGGGATCCATCTACGAGCAGTACTTC
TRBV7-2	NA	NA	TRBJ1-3	CASRGEAYSGNTIYF	TGTGCCAGCCGGGGTGAGGCCTACTCTGGAAACACCATATATTTT
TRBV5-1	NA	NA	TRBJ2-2	CASSWRDRSNTGELFF	TGCGCCAGCAGCTGGCGGGACAGATCGAACACCGGGGAGCTGTTTTTT
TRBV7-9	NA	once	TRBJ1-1	CASSLVFGVAFF	TGTGCCAGCAGCTTAGTGTTCGGGGTGGCTTTCTTT
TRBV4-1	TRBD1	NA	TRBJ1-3	CASSQDRASGNTIYF	TGCGCCAGCAGCCAGGACAGGGCCTCTGGAAACACCATATATTTT
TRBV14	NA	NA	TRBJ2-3	CASSPWTQTDTQYF	TGTGCCAGCAGCCCTTGGACTCAGACAGATACGCAGTATTTT
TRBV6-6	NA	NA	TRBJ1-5	CASSAGRGGDQPQHF	TGTGCCAGCAGCGCCGGGAGGGGTGGAGATCAGCCCCAGCATTTT
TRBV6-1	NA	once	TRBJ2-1	CASSVQGRDEQFF	TGTGCCAGCAGTGTTCAGGGGCGGGATGAGCAGTTCTTC
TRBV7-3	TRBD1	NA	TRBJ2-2	CASSSGTGGFGELFF	TGTGCCAGCAGCTCCGGGACAGGGGGCTTCGGGGAGCTGTTTTTT
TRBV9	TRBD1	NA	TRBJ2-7	CASSGDRDEQYF	TGTGCCAGCAGCGGGGACAGGGACGAGCAGTACTTC
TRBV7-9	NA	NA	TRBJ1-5	CASSRGGRYDSNQPQHF	TGTGCCAGCAGCCGCGGGGGGAGGTACGATAGCAATCAGCCCCAGCATTTT
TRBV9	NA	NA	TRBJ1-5	CASSVEVGGLDQPQHF	TGTGCCAGCAGCGTAGAAGTGGGGGGGTTAGATCAGCCCCAGCATTTT
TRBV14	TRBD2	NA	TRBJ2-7	CASSKGPGLAGGEQYF	TGTGCCAGCAGCAAAGGCCCGGGACTAGCGGGGGGCGAGCAGTACTTC
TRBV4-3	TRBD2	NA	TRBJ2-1	CASSQEGLQGGANEQFF	TGCGCCAGCAGCCAAGAAGGGTTGCAGGGAGGGGCCAATGAGCAGTTCTTC
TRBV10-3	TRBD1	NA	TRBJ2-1	CAISELDPRQGTEQFF	TGTGCCATCAGTGAGCTCGACCCCAGACAGGGGACTGAGCAGTTCTTC
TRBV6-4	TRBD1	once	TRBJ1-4	CASRDRGRRGTNEKLFF	TGTGCCAGCAGGGACAGGGGGCGCAGGGGAACTAATGAAAAACTGTTTTTT
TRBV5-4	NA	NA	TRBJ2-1	CASSLDSNSYNEQFF	TGTGCCAGCAGCTTGGATAGCAACTCCTACAATGAGCAGTTCTTC
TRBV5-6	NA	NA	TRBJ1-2	CASSLGWENYGYTF	TGTGCCAGCAGCTTAGGGTGGGAGAACTATGGCTACACCTTC
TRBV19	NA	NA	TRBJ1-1	CASSIDLEAFF	TGTGCCAGTAGTATAGATCTTGAAGCTTTCTTT
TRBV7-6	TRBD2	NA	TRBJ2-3	CASSGAGDTDTQYF	TGTGCCAGCAGCGGTGCGGGAGACACAGATACGCAGTATTTT
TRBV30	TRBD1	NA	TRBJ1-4	CAWSVLGTGVVSLPTNEKLFF	TGTGCCTGGAGTGTACTCGGGACAGGGGTGGTCTCTTTGCCCACTAATGAAAAACTGTTTTTT
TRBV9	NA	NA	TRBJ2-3	CASSTGDYLSSTDTQYF	TGTGCCAGCAGCACGGGAGACTACTTATCTAGCACAGATACGCAGTATTTT
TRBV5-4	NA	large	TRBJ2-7	CASSPGGAVLSYEQYF	TGTGCCAGCAGCCCGGGCGGGGCAGTCCTCTCCTACGAGCAGTACTTC
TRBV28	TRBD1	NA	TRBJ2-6	CASSFWTGGSGANVLTF	TGTGCCAGCAGTTTCTGGACAGGGGGCTCTGGGGCCAACGTCCTGACTTTC
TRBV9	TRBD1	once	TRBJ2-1	CASSPRDRSYNEQFF	TGTGCCAGCAGCCCCCGGGACAGGAGTTACAATGAGCAGTTCTTC
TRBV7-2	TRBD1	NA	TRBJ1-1	CASSLVDRGNTEAFF	TGTGCCAGCAGCTTGGTCGACAGGGGGAACACTGAAGCTTTCTTT
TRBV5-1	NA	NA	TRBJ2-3	CASSPETQTSTDTQYF	TGCGCCAGCAGCCCCGAGACGCAGACTAGCACAGATACGCAGTATTTT
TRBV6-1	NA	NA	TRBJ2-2	CASSDGEAGELFF	TGTGCCAGCAGTGACGGGGAAGCCGGGGAGCTGTTTTTT
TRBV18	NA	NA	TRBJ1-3	CASTNMLSGNTIYF	TGTGCCAGCACCAACATGCTCTCTGGAAACACCATATATTTT
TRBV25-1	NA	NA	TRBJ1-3	CASSALSYGNTIYF	TGTGCCAGCAGTGCCTTATCTTATGGAAACACCATATATTTT
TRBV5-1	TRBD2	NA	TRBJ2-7	CASSLSPPRSSGGEQYF	TGCGCCAGCAGCTTGTCGCCCCCGAGAAGTTCGGGGGGAGAGCAGTACTTC
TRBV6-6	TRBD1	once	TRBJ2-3	CASRGDRGSTDTQYF	TGTGCCAGCAGAGGGGACAGGGGAAGCACAGATACGCAGTATTTT
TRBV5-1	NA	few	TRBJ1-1	CASSLAGFAFF	TGCGCCAGCAGCTTGGCAGGGTTTGCTTTCTTT
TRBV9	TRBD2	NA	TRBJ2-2	CASSVDRLAGDTGELFF	TGTGCCAGCAGCGTAGACCGACTAGCGGGAGACACCGGGGAGCTGTTTTTT
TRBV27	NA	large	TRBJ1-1	CASSFLGWDSGNTEAFF	TGTGCCAGCAGTTTTTTGGGCTGGGACTCGGGGAACACTGAAGCTTTCTTT
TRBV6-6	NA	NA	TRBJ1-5	CASSYGGASNQPQHF	TGTGCCAGCAGTTACGGAGGGGCAAGCAATCAGCCCCAGCATTTT
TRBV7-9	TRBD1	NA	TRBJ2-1	CASSSKDPGGSYNEQFF	TGTGCCAGCAGCTCAAAGGACCCAGGGGGCTCCTACAATGAGCAGTTCTTC
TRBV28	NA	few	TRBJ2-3	CASSFLGDTDTQYF	TGTGCCAGCAGTTTTCTCGGGGACACAGATACGCAGTATTTT
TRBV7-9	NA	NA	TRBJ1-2	CASSLKVGDHYGYTF	TGTGCCAGCAGCTTAAAGGTCGGGGATCACTATGGCTACACCTTC
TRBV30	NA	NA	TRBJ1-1	CAWTMGGVAFF	TGTGCCTGGACTATGGGGGGGGTAGCTTTCTTT
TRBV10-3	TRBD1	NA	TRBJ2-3	CAIRQGADTQYF	TGTGCCATCAGACAGGGGGCAGATACGCAGTATTTT
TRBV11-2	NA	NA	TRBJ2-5	CASSPRGREGEETQYF	TGTGCCAGCAGCCCGAGGGGGAGGGAGGGCGAAGAGACCCAGTACTTC
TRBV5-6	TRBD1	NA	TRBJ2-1	CASHKWDRPSGFF	TGTGCCAGCCACAAATGGGACAGGCCCTCGGGGTTCTTC
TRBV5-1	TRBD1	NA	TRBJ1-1	CASSLRTGGLAFF	TGCGCCAGCAGCTTGAGGACAGGGGGCTTGGCTTTCTTT
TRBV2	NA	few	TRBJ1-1	CASSEAGGSGTEAFF	TGTGCCAGCAGTGAAGCTGGAGGGAGTGGCACTGAAGCTTTCTTT
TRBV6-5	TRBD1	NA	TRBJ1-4	CASRPTGVREKLFF	TGTGCCAGCAGGCCGACAGGGGTTCGGGAAAAACTGTTTTTT
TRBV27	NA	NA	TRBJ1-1	CASSIQGMNTEAFF	TGTGCCAGCAGTATACAGGGCATGAACACTGAAGCTTTCTTT
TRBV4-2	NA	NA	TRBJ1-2	CASSQERDSGYTF	TGTGCCAGCAGCCAAGAAAGAGACAGCGGGTACACCTTC